Sequencing of this T cell receptor beta chain was carried out in a study of T cells in Graves' hyperthyroidism and ophthalmopathy. Trimming left V 2 bases short and J 1 base short, with 10 bases between. The CDR3 length is 15 residues. Germline CDR1 is SGHTA and CDR2 is FQGNSA. Pregnant or lactating patients were excluded, as were those with uncontrolled infection or other autoimmune disease. For the diagnoses, clinical symptoms, serum thyroxine and TRAb, thyroid ultrasound and orbital computed tomography were used. There are many counts of this clonotype. RNA transcripts were the template for amplifying TCR beta CDR3 regions. With the HTBI primer set, the TCR CDR3 went through a first round of RT-PCR. TCRdb passed the multiplex PCR reads through MiXCR, listing each CDR3 protein once. The table lists around 690,000 distinct CDR3 sequences, 17% of them singletons.

This clonotype was obtained from a middle-aged man with Graves' hyperthyroidism. V and J are TRBV7-2 and TRBJ2-3; D may be TRBD2 (5 bases). Material: blood. The CDR3 DNA sequence: TGTGCCAGCAGCTTAAGGGCGGGCCGCACAGATACGCAGTATTTT. Residues: CASSLRAGRTDTQYF.